Below, 4 T cell receptor beta chains from the same sample are listed, as sequenced in a study of blood T cell repertoires in COVID-19. Assay used: immunoSEQ multiplex PCR; TCRdb lists only in-frame clones, some missing. The sample lists about 400,000 clones, more than 85% occurring once. The sample consisted of peripheral blood. The receptors come from a human donor in a cohort sampled during active COVID-19.

The chain is built from TRBV29-1 and TRBJ1-1; D gene uncertain. V lost 3 bases, J lost 1 base, and 9 bases lay in between. The germline CDR1 and CDR2 sequences are SQVTM and ANQGSEA. This CDR3 comprises 13 residues. In DNA, the CDR3 is TGCAGCGTTGAGCAGTTACGGAACACTGAAGCTTTCTTT. Protein sequence: CSVEQLRNTEAFF.

Only one count was recorded for this clone. This chain connects TRBV19 to TRBJ1-1, with 9 nucleotides matching TRBD1. Germline V CDR1 and CDR2: LNHDA, SQIVND (reference sequence). V lost 5 bases, J lost 5 bases, and 6 bases stayed unmatched. The CDR3 consists of 14 residues. This CDR3 is CASSPTGGRTEAFF. The CDR3 region has the DNA TGTGCCAGTAGTCCGACAGGGGGAAGAACTGAAGCTTTCTTT.

The chain recombines TRBV5-1 with TRBJ2-7; 8 bases are a match to TRBD1. CDR1 is SGHRS, CDR2 YFSETQ, per germline. The CDR3 is 15 amino acids. Trimming at V came to 4 bases and at J to 4 bases, leaving 10 bases not matched to a gene. The CDR3 DNA reads TGCGCCAGCAGCCAGACCTCCGGGACAGGATACGAGCAGTACTTC. It encodes CASSQTSGTGYEQYF.

CDR3 nucleotide sequence: TGTGCCAGCAGCTTGGGGCAGGGGGCGGCTTCACCCCTCCACTTT. It is translated as CASSLGQGAASPLHF. The chain uses TRBV5-6 and TRBJ1-6, with 8 bases that match TRBD1. Unmatched junction bases numbered 5, after V lost 0 bases and J lost 9 bases. The germline gives CDR1 SGHDT, CDR2 YYEEEE. CDR3 length equals 15 residues.